This paragraph covers one TCR beta chain sequence. The assay was immunoSEQ multiplex PCR, and TCRdb's table has in-frame clones only and misses some. Among 40,000 to 60,000 clones, just over 90% were seen once, and the ten largest hold more than 0.3%. This specimen comes from a study of T cell changes during pregnancy in multiple sclerosis. The CDR3 spans 14 residues. This TCR derives from a female donor with multiple sclerosis, enrolled in a pregnancy study. Sequenced material: CD4+ T cells from peripheral blood mononuclear cells, taken before pregnancy. This sequence joins TRBV21-1 and TRBJ2-7; the table's D call TRBD2 went unverified against the DNA. TRBV21-1 is a recognized pseudogene. This chain's CDR3 is CASSIGGRAYEQYF. The CDR3 nucleotides read TGTGCCAGCAGCATAGGAGGGAGGGCCTACGAGCAGTACTTC.